The subject of this entry is one T cell receptor beta chain. Its antigen remains unknown. The assay was immunoSEQ multiplex PCR, and TCRdb's table has in-frame clones only and misses some. The sample has 100,000 to 150,000 clones; 85% to 90% are singletons. This sample is drawn from a study of cytomegalovirus exposure and HLA in healthy donors. Study conclusions and caveats: Some TCR beta chains (about 180 of them) were listed as cytomegalovirus-associated. Using the classifier, cytomegalovirus status was reportedly diagnosed with high specificity and sensitivity.

The germline V gene encodes CDR1 SGHAT and CDR2 FQDESV (reference sequence). This CDR3 is built from 15 residues. Trimming stripped 3 bases from V and 2 bases from J, with 11 bases between. Sequencing was done on a sample of PBMCs. This sequence was found in a woman between 18 and 29 years old in good health and CMV-seronegative. The rearrangement links TRBV11-1 to TRBJ1-3; D is perhaps TRBD1 (6 bases). The DNA of the CDR3 is TGTGCCAGCAGCTTCGGCAGGGGCGCTGGAAACACCATATATTTT. Residues: CASSFGRGAGNTIYF. The full variable domain, completed using reference TRBV11-1 and TRBJ1-3, is EAEVAQSPRYKITEKSQAVAFWCDPISGHATLYWYRQILGQGPELLVQFQDESVVDDSQLPKDRFSAERLKGVDSTLKIQPAELGDSAMYLCASSFGRGAGNTIYFGEGSWLTVV.